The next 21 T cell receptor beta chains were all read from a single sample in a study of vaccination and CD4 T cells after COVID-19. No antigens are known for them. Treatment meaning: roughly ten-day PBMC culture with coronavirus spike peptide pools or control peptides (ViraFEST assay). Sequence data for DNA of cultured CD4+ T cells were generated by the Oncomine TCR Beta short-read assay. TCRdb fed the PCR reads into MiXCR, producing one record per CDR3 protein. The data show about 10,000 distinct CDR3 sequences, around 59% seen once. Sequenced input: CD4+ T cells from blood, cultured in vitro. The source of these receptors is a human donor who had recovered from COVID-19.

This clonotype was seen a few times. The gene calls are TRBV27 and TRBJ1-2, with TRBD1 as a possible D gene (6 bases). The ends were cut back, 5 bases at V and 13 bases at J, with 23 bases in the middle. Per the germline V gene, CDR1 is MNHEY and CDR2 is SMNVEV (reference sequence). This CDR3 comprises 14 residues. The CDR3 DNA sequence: TGTGCCAGCAGTCCCGGATGGGACACTCCCTTTTGCACCTTC. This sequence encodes CASSPGWDTPFCTF.

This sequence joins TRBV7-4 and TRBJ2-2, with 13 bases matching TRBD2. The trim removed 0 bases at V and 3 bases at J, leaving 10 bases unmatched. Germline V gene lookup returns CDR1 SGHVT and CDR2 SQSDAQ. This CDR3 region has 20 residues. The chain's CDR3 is CASSLARPLAGGLDTGELFF. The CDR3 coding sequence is TGTGCCAGCAGCTTAGCCAGACCACTAGCGGGAGGGTTGGACACCGGGGAGCTGTTTTTT.

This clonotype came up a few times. CDR3 in amino acids: CASSHLISGSSSYNEQFF. The CDR3 DNA follows: TGTGCCAGCAGCCATCTCATCAGCGGGAGTAGCTCCTACAATGAGCAGTTCTTC. The J gene is TRBJ2-1, the V gene TRBV27, with 8 bases that match TRBD2. The CDR3 has 18 amino acids. Germline V lookup: CDR1 MNHEY, CDR2 SMNVEV (reference sequence). V was pared by 6 bases and J by 0 bases, with 13 bases of the junction left unmatched.

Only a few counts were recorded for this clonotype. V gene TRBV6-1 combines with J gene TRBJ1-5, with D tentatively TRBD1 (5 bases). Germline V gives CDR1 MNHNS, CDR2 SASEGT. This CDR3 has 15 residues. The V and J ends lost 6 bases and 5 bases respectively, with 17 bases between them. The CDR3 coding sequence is TGTGCCAGCAGAAGGTATGGGCAGGGTGATCAGCCCCAGCATTTT. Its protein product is CASRRYGQGDQPQHF.

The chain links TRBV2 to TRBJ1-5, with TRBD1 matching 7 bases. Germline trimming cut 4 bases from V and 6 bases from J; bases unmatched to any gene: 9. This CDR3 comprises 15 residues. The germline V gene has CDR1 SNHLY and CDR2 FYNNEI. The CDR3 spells CASSVGGGGGQPQHF. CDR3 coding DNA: TGTGCCAGCAGTGTAGGAGGGGGCGGCGGTCAGCCCCAGCATTTT. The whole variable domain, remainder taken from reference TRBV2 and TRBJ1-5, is EPEVTQTPSHQVTQMGQEVILRCVPISNHLYFYWYRQILGQKVEFLVSFYNNEISEKSEIFDDQFSVERPDGSNFTLKIRSTKLEDSAMYFCASSVGGGGGQPQHFGDGTRLSIL.

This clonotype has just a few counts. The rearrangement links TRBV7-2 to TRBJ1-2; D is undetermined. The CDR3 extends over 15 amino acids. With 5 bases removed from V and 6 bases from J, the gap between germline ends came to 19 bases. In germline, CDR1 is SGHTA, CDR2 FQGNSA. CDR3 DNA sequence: TGTGCCAGCAGCACCCTCCTGCGAACATCCGATGGCTACACCTTC. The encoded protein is CASSTLLRTSDGYTF.

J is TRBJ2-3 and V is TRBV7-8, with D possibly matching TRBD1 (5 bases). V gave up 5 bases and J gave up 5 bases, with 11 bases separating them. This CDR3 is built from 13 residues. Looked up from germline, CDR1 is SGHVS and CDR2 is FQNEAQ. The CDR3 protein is CASSLDSQDTQYF. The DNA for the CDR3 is TGTGCCAGCAGCCTAGACAGCCAAGATACGCAGTATTTT.

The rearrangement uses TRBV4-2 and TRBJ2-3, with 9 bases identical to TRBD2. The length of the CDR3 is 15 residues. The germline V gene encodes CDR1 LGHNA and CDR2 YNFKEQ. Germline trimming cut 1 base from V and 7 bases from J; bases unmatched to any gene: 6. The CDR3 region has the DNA TGTGCCAGCAGCCAAGGGGGACTAGCCGGAAATACGCAGTATTTT. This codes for CASSQGGLAGNTQYF.

The chain's CDR3 is CATSDVWGTEAFF. The CDR3, as DNA: TGTGCCACCAGTGATGTCTGGGGGACTGAAGCTTTCTTT. The rearrangement joins TRBV24-1 to TRBJ1-1, with D possibly TRBD1 on 5 matching bases. This CDR3 has 13 amino acids. Between the trimmed V and J ends, which lost 3 bases and 5 bases, there was a span of 9 bases. Germline V CDR1 and CDR2: KGHDR, SFDVKD.

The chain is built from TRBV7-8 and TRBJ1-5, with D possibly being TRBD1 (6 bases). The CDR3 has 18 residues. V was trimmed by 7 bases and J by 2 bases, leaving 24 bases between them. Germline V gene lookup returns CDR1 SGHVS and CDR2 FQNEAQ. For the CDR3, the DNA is TGTGCCAGCACCAACTCCCCAAAGGGGGTGGTCGGCAATCAGCCCCAGCATTTT. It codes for CASTNSPKGVVGNQPQHF.

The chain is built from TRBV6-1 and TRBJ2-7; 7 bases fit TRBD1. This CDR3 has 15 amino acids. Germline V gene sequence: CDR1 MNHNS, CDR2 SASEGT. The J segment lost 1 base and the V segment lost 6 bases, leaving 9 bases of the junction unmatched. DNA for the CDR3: TGTGCCAGCAGCCAAAGGACGACAGGGTCCTACGAGCAGTACTTC. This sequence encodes CASSQRTTGSYEQYF.

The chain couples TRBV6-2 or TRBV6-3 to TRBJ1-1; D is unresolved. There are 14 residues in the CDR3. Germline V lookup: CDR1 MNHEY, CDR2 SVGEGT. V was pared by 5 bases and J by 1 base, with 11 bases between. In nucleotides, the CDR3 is TGTGCCAGCAGTACCTGGACCGCGAACACTGAAGCTTTCTTT. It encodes CASSTWTANTEAFF.

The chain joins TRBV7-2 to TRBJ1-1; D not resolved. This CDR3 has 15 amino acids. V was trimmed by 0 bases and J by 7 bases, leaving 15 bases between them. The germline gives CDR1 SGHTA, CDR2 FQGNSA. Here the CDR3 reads CASSLAVPFPGEAFF. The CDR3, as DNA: TGTGCCAGCAGCTTAGCGGTTCCCTTTCCGGGTGAAGCTTTCTTT.

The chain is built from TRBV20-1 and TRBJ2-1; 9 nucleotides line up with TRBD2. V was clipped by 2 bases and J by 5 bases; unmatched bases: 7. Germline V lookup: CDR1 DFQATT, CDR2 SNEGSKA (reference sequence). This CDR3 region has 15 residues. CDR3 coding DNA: TGCAGTGCTAGAAAAGCGGCGGGGGGGCACAATGAGCAGTTCTTC. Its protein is CSARKAAGGHNEQFF.

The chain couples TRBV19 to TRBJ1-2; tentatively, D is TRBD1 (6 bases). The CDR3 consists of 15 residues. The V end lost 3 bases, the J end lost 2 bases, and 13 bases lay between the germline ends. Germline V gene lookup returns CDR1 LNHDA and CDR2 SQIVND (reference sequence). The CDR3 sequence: CASSISRQGNYGYTF. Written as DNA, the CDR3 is TGTGCCAGTAGTATCTCGCGGCAGGGGAACTATGGCTACACCTTC.

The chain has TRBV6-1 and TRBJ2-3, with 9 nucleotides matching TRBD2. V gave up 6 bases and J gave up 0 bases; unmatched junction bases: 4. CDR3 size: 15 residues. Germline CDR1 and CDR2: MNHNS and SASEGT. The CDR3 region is CASSAGGESTDTQYF. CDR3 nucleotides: TGTGCCAGCAGCGCGGGGGGGGAGAGCACAGATACGCAGTATTTT.

This chain's CDR3 is CASSGSRENTEAFF. The CDR3 coding sequence is TGTGCCAGCAGCGGATCCCGGGAAAACACTGAAGCTTTCTTT. V is TRBV9 and J is TRBJ1-1; D gene uncertain. Germline V gene sequence: CDR1 SGDLS, CDR2 YYNGEE. The CDR3 covers 14 residues. V gave up 3 bases and J gave up 2 bases, with 11 bases separating them. The variable domain in full, completed from reference TRBV9 and TRBJ1-1, reads DSGVTQTPKHLITATGQRVTLRCSPRSGDLSVYWYQQSLDQGLQFLIQYYNGEERAKGNILERFSAQQFPDLHSELNLSSLELGDSALYFCASSGSRENTEAFFGQGTRLTVV.

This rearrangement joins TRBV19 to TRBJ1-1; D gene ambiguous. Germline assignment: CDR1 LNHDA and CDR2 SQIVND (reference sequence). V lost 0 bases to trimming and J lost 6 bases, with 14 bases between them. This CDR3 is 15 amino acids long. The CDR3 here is CASSIDNWQAPEAFF. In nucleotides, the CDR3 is TGTGCCAGTAGTATAGATAATTGGCAAGCTCCTGAAGCTTTCTTT.

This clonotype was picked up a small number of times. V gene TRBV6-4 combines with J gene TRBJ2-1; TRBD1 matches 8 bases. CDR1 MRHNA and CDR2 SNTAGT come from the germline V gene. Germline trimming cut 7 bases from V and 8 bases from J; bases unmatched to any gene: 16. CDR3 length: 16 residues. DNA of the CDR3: TGTGCCAGCACTGAGAAAGGCAGGACAGGGAAAGATGAGCAGTTCTTC. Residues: CASTEKGRTGKDEQFF.

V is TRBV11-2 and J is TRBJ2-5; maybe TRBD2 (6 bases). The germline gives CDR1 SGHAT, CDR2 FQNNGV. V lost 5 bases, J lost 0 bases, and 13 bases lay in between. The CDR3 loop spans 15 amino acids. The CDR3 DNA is TGTGCCAGCAGCAACCGGGGGTTTAACCAAGAGACCCAGTACTTC. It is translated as CASSNRGFNQETQYF.

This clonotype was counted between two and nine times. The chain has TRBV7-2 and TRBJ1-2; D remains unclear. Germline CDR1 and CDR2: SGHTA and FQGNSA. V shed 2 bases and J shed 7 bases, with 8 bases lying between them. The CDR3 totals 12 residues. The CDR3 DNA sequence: TGTGCCAGCAGCTTAATGAGAGGTGGCTACACCTTC. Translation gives CASSLMRGGYTF.